The 3 T cell receptor beta chains listed next were all sequenced from one sample in a study of CD8 T cells in ankylosing spondylitis. TCRdb used MiXCR to reprocess the 5' RACE reads, holding one entry per CDR3 protein. Here the sample spans some 130,000 distinct CDR3 sequences, 12% to 15% being singletons. Sequencing used blood, either unsorted or a sorted T cell fraction (not recorded which). The source is a female donor with ankylosing spondylitis or in good health (not recorded which).

This clonotype was detected a few times. The genes are TRBV20-1 and TRBJ2-1; weak D call: TRBD2 (5 bases). Germline V CDR1 and CDR2: DFQATT, SNEGSKA (reference sequence). This CDR3 region has 14 residues. Trimming cost V 0 bases and J 7 bases, with 13 bases left between them. The CDR3 loop reads CSARDRTSRNEQFF. The CDR3 coding sequence is TGCAGTGCTAGAGATAGGACTTCAAGAAATGAGCAGTTCTTC.

The CDR3 region has the DNA TGCAGTGCCACCGGGACTAGCGGCACAGATACGCAGTATTTT. Translating it yields CSATGTSGTDTQYF. The chain combines TRBV20-1 with TRBJ2-3; 10 positions match TRBD2. V trimming: 6 bases; J trimming: 1 base; junction bases outside the gene matches: 4. There are 14 residues in the CDR3. Germline V gives CDR1 DFQATT, CDR2 SNEGSKA (reference sequence).

The chain couples TRBV7-2 to TRBJ2-1; no definite D call. V lost 5 bases and J 1 base, leaving 9 bases between the germline ends. The germline V gene has CDR1 SGHTA and CDR2 FQGNSA. The CDR3 is 14 residues long. The CDR3 loop reads CASSPFGSYNEQFF. Here the CDR3 DNA reads TGTGCCAGCAGCCCCTTTGGGTCCTACAATGAGCAGTTCTTC.